The clone carrying this TCR beta chain was seen a few times. This record belongs to a study of response to subunit inactivated influenza vaccine. This CDR3 is built from 15 residues. Trimming took 8 bases from V and 5 from J; bases not matched to a gene: 13. Germline CDR1 is MDHEN and CDR2 is SYDVKM. TCRdb reprocessed the RT-PCR reads with MiXCR, giving one entry per CDR3 protein. Among 150,000 to 200,000 distinct CDR3 sequences, under 13% were seen once, and the ten largest hold approximately 13%. The material was non-naive T cells sorted from PBMCs, obtained roughly 46 days after vaccination. The chain carries TRBV28 and TRBJ2-3; 7 bases fit TRBD1. The origin of this receptor is a man aged 45-60 years who received an inactivated influenza vaccine. The CDR3 DNA is TGTGCCAGCCCACCCCGGACAGGAGTGGTAGATACGCAGTATTTT. It translates to CASPPRTGVVDTQYF.